This TCR beta chain was obtained from a study of cytomegalovirus exposure and HLA in healthy donors. General observations from the study: For most TCR beta V segments, an earlier analysis put the productive rate at about 87% or about 30% of the time. Highly shared sequence variants in one cluster were likely a sequencing artifact. TCR beta sequences reportedly predicted the HLA-A and HLA-B alleles of most subjects accurately.

Both 60 Vbeta primers and 13 Jbeta primers went into the PCR. Assay: immunoSEQ multiplex PCR; the TCRdb copy retains only in-frame clones and omits some. The sample has roughly 120,000 clones, roughly 72% seen once. Comment on this clone: The antigen remains undetermined.

Germline V lookup: CDR1 MDHEN, CDR2 SYDVKM. The V and J ends lost 3 bases and 0 bases respectively, with 15 bases between them. The CDR3 is 16 residues long. The clonotype was recovered from a woman between 40 and 50 years old in good health and CMV-seropositive. The sequenced material came from PBMCs. The rearrangement links TRBV28 to TRBJ2-7, with D maybe TRBD2 (5 bases). The CDR3 reads CASSFPAEGGSYEQYF. CDR3 coding DNA: TGTGCCAGCAGTTTTCCCGCGGAAGGAGGCTCCTACGAGCAGTACTTC.